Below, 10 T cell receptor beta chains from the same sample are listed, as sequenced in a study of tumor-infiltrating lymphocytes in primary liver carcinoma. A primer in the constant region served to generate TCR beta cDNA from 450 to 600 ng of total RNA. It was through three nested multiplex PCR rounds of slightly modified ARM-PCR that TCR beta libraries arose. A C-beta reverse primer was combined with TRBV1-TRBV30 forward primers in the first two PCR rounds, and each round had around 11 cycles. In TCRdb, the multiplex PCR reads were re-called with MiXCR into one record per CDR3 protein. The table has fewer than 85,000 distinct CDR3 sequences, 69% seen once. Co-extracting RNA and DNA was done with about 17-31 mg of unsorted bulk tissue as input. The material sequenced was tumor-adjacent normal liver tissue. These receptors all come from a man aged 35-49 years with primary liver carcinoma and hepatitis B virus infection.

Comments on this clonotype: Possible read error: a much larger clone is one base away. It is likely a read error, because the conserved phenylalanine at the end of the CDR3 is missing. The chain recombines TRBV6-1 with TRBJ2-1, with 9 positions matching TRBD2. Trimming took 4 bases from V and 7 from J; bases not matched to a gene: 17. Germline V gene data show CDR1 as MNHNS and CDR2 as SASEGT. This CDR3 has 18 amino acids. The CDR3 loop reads CASSAVGGGGGIENEQFL. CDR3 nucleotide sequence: TGTGCCAGCAGTGCCGTAGGGGGCGGGGGGGGAATAGAAAATGAGCAGTTCTTA.

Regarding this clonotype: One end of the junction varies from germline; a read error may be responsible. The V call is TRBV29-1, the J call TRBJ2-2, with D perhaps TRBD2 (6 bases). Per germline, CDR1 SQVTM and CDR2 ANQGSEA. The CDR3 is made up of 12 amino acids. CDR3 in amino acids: CSVGQDTGVLFF. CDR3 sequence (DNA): TGCAGCGTTGGGCAGGACACGGGGGTGCTGTTTTTT.

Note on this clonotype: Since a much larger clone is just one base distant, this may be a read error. The CDR3 bases are TGCAGCGTCGCTCCCCCGGGACACCGCACAGATACGCAGTATTTT. Translated: CSVAPPGHRTDTQYF. V is TRBV29-1 and J is TRBJ2-3; D is perhaps TRBD1 (6 bases). V shed 6 bases and J shed 1 base, with 17 bases lying between them. The CDR3 extends over 15 amino acids. The V gene's germline CDR1 is SQVTM and CDR2 ANQGSEA.

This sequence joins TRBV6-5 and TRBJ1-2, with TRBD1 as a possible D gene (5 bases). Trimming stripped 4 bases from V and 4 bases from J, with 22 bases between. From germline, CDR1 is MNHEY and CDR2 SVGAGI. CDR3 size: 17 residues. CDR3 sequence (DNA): TGTGCCAGCAGTTTCCAAGCAACAGGAGTCAATAGCTATGGCTACACCTTC. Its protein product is CASSFQATGVNSYGYTF.

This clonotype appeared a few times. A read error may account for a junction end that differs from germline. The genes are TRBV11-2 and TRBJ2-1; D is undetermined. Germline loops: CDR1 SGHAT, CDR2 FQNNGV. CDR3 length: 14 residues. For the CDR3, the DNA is TGTGCCGGCAGCTTATACCGGATGGTTAGTGAGCAGTTCTTC. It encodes CAGSLYRMVSEQFF.

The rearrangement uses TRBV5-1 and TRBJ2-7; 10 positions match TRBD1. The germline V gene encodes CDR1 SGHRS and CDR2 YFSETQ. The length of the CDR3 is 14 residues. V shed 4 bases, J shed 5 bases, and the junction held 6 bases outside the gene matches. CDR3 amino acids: CASSQGQGHDEQYF. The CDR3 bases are TGCGCCAGCAGCCAGGGACAGGGGCATGACGAGCAGTACTTC.

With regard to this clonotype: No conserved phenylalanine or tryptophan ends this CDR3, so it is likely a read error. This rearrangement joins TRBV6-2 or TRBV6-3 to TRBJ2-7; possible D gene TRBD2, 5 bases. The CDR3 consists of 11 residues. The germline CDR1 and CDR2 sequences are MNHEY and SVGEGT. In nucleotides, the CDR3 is TGTGTCAGTAGCGAGTTCTACGAGCAGTACCTC. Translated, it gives CVSSEFYEQYL.

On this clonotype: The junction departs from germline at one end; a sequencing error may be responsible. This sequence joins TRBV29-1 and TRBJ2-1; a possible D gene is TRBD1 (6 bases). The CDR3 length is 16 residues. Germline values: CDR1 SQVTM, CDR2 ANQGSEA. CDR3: CSVEDPDSSSYHEQFF. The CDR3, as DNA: TGCAGCGTTGAAGATCCGGACAGCTCATCCTACCATGAGCAGTTCTTC.

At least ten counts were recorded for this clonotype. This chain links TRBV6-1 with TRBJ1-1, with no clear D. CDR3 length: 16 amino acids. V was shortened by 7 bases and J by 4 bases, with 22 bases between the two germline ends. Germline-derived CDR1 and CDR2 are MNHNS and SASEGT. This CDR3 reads CASNGGREAWGTEAFF. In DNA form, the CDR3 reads TGTGCCAGCAACGGCGGTAGGGAGGCATGGGGCACTGAAGCTTTCTTT.

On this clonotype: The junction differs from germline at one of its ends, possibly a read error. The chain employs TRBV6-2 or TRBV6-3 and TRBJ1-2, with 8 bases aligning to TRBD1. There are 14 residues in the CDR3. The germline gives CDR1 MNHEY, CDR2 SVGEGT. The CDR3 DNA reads TGTGCTAGCAGTTACGGTTCAGGGGGCCATGGCTGCACCTTC. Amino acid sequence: CASSYGSGGHGCTF.